The source of this T cell receptor beta chain is a study of T-cell reconstitution after alpha-beta-depleted transplantation in children. Regarding this clonotype: Its antigen is unknown.

Library preparation (for TCRbeta) was performed with unique molecular identifiers. TCRdb processed the PCR reads anew with MiXCR; each CDR3 protein has one entry. The sample holds under 450,000 distinct CDR3 sequences, roughly 16% seen once. Whole-study results and caveats: Approximately two months post-transplant, alpha-beta T cells reportedly originated from several hundred expanded graft clones. Diversity of TCRbeta at day 60 was high in some patients, arising from surviving recipient T cells and thymic progenitors.

The CDR3 has 14 amino acids. V was pared by 2 bases and J by 5 bases, with 12 bases between. Sequencing was performed on PBMCs, mostly from graft donor cells, taken 360 days after TCRalphabeta/CD19-depleted stem cell transplant. This chain connects TRBV12-3 or TRBV12-4 to TRBJ2-5; D is perhaps TRBD1 (5 bases). The sequence came from a boy under two years old who had a stem cell transplant for Wiskott-Aldrich syndrome, so the T cells may come from the graft donor. CDR3 DNA sequence: TGTGCCAGCAGTTTAATCGGCAGGGCGGAGACCCAGTACTTC. Translation gives CASSLIGRAETQYF.